The 16 T cell receptor beta chains in this list originate from one sample, sequenced in a study of molecular identifiers for immune sequencing clone quantification. TCRdb re-called the PCR reads with MiXCR, one entry per CDR3 protein. This table holds a few hundred thousand distinct CDR3 sequences, 25% found once. Sequenced: naive CD8+ T cells from blood, with Jurkat cell RNA spiked in. Subset denoted: FACS-sorted CD8+CD4-CCR7+CD45RA+ naive T cells. The receptors here all came from a human donor in good health. Some libraries in this study had Jurkat cell RNA spiked in.

This chain links TRBV10-3 with TRBJ2-3, with D uncertain. With 0 bases removed from V and 5 bases from J, the gap between germline ends came to 12 bases. Germline loops: CDR1 ENHRY, CDR2 SYGVKD. This CDR3 contains 15 residues. CDR3 region: CAISESAPVGDTQYF. CDR3 DNA: TGTGCCATCAGTGAGTCCGCGCCCGTAGGAGATACGCAGTATTTT.

Regarding this clonotype: One junction end does not reproduce the germline sequence, and a read error may be involved. The chain carries TRBV6-5 and TRBJ2-2; tentatively, D is TRBD2 (6 bases). Germline CDR1 reads MNHEY; CDR2 reads SVGAGI. The CDR3 extends over 12 amino acids. The CDR3 DNA follows: TGTGCCAGCAGCCCCCGGGGCGGGGAGCTGTGTTTT. Amino acids: CASSPRGGELCF.

About this clonotype: Just one base apart from a much larger clone, this may be a read error. The rearrangement uses TRBV7-8 and TRBJ2-5, with 7 bases lining up with TRBD2. The CDR3 is 14 residues long. Germline trimming cut 3 bases from V and 6 bases from J; bases unmatched to any gene: 7. Germline V CDR1 and CDR2: SGHVS, FQNEAQ. CDR3 sequence: CASSLGLFEKTQYF. The CDR3 region has the DNA TGTGCCAGCAGCTTGGGACTATTCGAAAAGACCCAGTACTTC.

There are a few counts of this clonotype. The chain links TRBV2 to TRBJ2-2; D unclear. V was cut by 3 bases and J by 4 bases, with 9 bases left in between. Germline V gene lookup returns CDR1 SNHLY and CDR2 FYNNEI. The CDR3 is made up of 14 amino acids. The CDR3 DNA reads as TGTGCCAGCAGTGATTCAGGTGGCACCGGGGAGCTGTTTTTT. Protein: CASSDSGGTGELFF.

The table lists this clonotype with many counts. V is TRBV2 and J is TRBJ1-5, with unresolved D. CDR1 and CDR2 (germline): SNHLY, FYNNEI. This CDR3 comprises 15 residues. The V end was cut by 0 bases, the J end by 5 bases, with 11 bases between. The CDR3 nucleotides read TGTGCCAGCAGTGAAGCGGTTCAAGGCGATCAGCCCCAGCATTTT. Amino acids: CASSEAVQGDQPQHF.

About this clonotype: A much more abundant neighbour one base away suggests this may be a read error. The chain combines TRBV5-8 with TRBJ2-1; 7 bases are a match to TRBD2. With 6 bases clipped from V and 5 bases from J, the junction kept 17 bases outside the gene matches. Germline V lookup: CDR1 SGHTS, CDR2 YDEGEE. The CDR3 extends over 17 amino acids. The CDR3 DNA reads as TGTGCCAGCATCCCTCCCCGAGTGACTAGCACTAACAATGAGCAGTTCTTC. Translated, it gives CASIPPRVTSTNNEQFF.

Many counts were recorded for this clonotype. V usage is TRBV6-2 or TRBV6-3 and J usage is TRBJ1-1, with a tentative D call TRBD1 (5 bases). V lost 2 bases to trimming and J lost 1 base, with 17 bases between them. Germline CDR1 is MNHEY and CDR2 is SVGEGT. CDR3 length equals 17 residues. CDR3 nucleotide sequence: TGTGCCAGCAGTTACCTACCAACTTTTGACAGGAACACTGAAGCTTTCTTT. Its protein product is CASSYLPTFDRNTEAFF.

A few counts support this clonotype. A read error may account for a junction end that differs from germline. V is TRBV2 and J is TRBJ2-3; 13 nucleotides agree with TRBD2. Germline CDR1 SNHLY, CDR2 FYNNEI. This CDR3 comprises 16 residues. The CDR3 spells CACSEGLAGETDTQYF. CDR3 DNA sequence: TGTGCCTGCAGTGAAGGACTAGCGGGAGAAACAGATACGCAGTATTTT.

Notes on this clonotype: Given a much more abundant clone one base away, this may be a read error. The CDR3 end shows no conserved phenylalanine or tryptophan, and so a read error is likely. V is TRBV7-6 and J is TRBJ2-3; 8 bases line up with TRBD2. V dropped 0 bases and J dropped 5; count of bases not matched to a gene: 4. The CDR3 is made up of 15 amino acids. Per germline, CDR1 SGHVS and CDR2 FNYEAQ. The CDR3 is CASSLAYGGEDTQYL. DNA of the CDR3: TGTGCCAGCAGCTTAGCGTACGGGGGGGAAGATACGCAGTATCTT.

This chain uses TRBV9 with TRBJ2-7, with 9 positions matching TRBD1. V lost 4 bases to trimming and J lost 6 bases; unmatched junction nucleotides: 11. CDR1 is SGDLS, CDR2 YYNGEE, per germline. There are 15 residues in the CDR3. CDR3 bases: TGTGCCAGCAGCTCGGGGGACAGGGCTGTCTCCGAGCAGTACTTC. Translated, it gives CASSSGDRAVSEQYF. The full variable domain, rest sourced from reference TRBV9 and TRBJ2-7, is DSGVTQTPKHLITATGQRVTLRCSPRSGDLSVYWYQQSLDQGLQFLIQYYNGEERAKGNILERFSAQQFPDLHSELNLSSLELGDSALYFCASSSGDRAVSEQYFGPGTRLTVT.

The sample holds a few counts of this clonotype. The V and J genes are TRBV18 and TRBJ2-7, with D possibly called TRBD1 or TRBD2 (6 bases each). Trimming shortened V by 8 bases and J by 2 bases, and 13 bases separated the two germline ends. Germline V gene data show CDR1 as KGHSH and CDR2 as LQKENI. The CDR3 is 13 amino acids. CDR3 bases: TGTGCCAGCCGCGGAGGGGGAACCTACGAGCAGTACTTC. Protein product: CASRGGGTYEQYF.

The chain has TRBV19 and TRBJ2-5; 11 nucleotides align to TRBD2. After removal of 7 bases from V and 4 bases from J, the junction contained 8 bases not matched to a gene. The CDR3 is 15 residues long. From germline, CDR1 is LNHDA and CDR2 SQIVND (reference sequence). Here the CDR3 DNA reads TGTGCCAGTACCATTAGCGGGGGGGCTGGAGAGACCCAGTACTTC. It encodes CASTISGGAGETQYF.

V and J are TRBV9 and TRBJ2-7; 12 bases are shared with TRBD2. The germline V gene encodes CDR1 SGDLS and CDR2 YYNGEE. With 3 bases clipped from V and 5 bases from J, the junction kept 3 bases outside the gene matches. This CDR3 has 14 amino acids. The CDR3 sequence is CASSERTSGNEQYF. The CDR3 nucleotides read TGTGCCAGCAGCGAACGGACTAGCGGGAACGAGCAGTACTTC. The full variable domain, with the rest looked up from reference TRBV9 and TRBJ2-7, is DSGVTQTPKHLITATGQRVTLRCSPRSGDLSVYWYQQSLDQGLQFLIQYYNGEERAKGNILERFSAQQFPDLHSELNLSSLELGDSALYFCASSERTSGNEQYFGPGTRLTVT.

A note on this clonotype: Lacking the conserved final phenylalanine or tryptophan, this CDR3 likely reflects a read error. The chain carries TRBV5-6 and TRBJ2-7, with 9 bases matching TRBD2. CDR1 is SGHDT and CDR2 is YYEEEE in the germline V gene. The ends lost 4 bases at V and 5 bases at J; junction bases unmatched: 7. This CDR3 contains 14 residues. Here the CDR3 reads CASSPLREGNEQYS. CDR3 bases: TGTGCCAGCAGCCCTTTGCGGGAGGGAAACGAGCAGTACTCC.

This clonotype was detected many times. The J gene is TRBJ2-3, the V gene TRBV18; 8 nucleotides match TRBD2. Germline assignment: CDR1 KGHSH and CDR2 LQKENI. The CDR3 spans 17 residues. V shed 0 bases and J 3 bases; nucleotides not matched to a gene: 8. The CDR3 loop reads CASSPPGRGERTDTQYF. CDR3 bases: TGTGCCAGCTCACCACCAGGGCGGGGGGAGAGGACAGATACGCAGTATTTT.

This clonotype was observed a few times. The chain joins TRBV7-9 to TRBJ1-1; D is unclear. This CDR3 has 14 amino acids. Germline CDR1 is SEHNR and CDR2 is FQNEAQ (reference sequence). The ends were cut back, 5 bases at V and 0 bases at J, with 10 bases in the middle. The CDR3 coding sequence is TGTGCCAGCAGCGTTGGGATACTGAACACTGAAGCTTTCTTT. This sequence encodes CASSVGILNTEAFF.